A single sample gave rise to the 20 T cell receptor beta chains below, sequenced in a study of low-dose radiotherapy and immunotherapy resistance in tumors. Primers targeting TRAV and TRBV primed first-strand cDNA, covering alpha and beta chains. Amplification, which lasted approximately 19 PCR cycles, used a constant-region primer and V-primer adapter to amplify TCRs. TCRdb re-analysed the reads in MiXCR, keeping a single row per CDR3 protein. This sample carries some 100,000 distinct CDR3 sequences, roughly 20% of them seen once, and the ten largest clones take roughly 4.3%. Regarding time point: after trial treatment. The treatment denotes: LDRT plus nivolumab, ipilimumab, low-dose cyclophosphamide and aspirin (RACIN trial). The sample in question was PBMCs, obtained after low-dose radiotherapy plus immunotherapy. The receptors come from a male donor with prostate cancer.

This clonotype was seen more than once but under ten times. The DNA is omitted, as the CDR3 cannot be located on it reliably, and the CDR3 follows TCRdb's listing. The rearrangement uses TRBV2 and TRBJ2-2; the table's D call TRBD1 went unverified against the DNA. The CDR3 spans 16 amino acids, including both terminal residues. Germline V gene sequence: CDR1 SNHLY, CDR2 FYNNEI. CDR3 in amino acids: CASSDRTGGTPGSCFF.

This clonotype was seen at least ten times. The CDR3 nucleotides are TGTGCCAGCTCACTAACAGGGCCCGAGCAGTACTTC. It codes for CASSLTGPEQYF. The rearrangement joins TRBV18 to TRBJ2-7; D might be TRBD1 (6 bases). CDR1 is KGHSH, CDR2 LQKENI, per germline. V was clipped by 4 bases and J by 6 bases, with 10 bases between them. The CDR3 runs to 12 residues.

This clonotype was observed at least ten times. V and J are TRBV7-2 and TRBJ2-3, with D tentatively TRBD2 (5 bases). Germline lookup yields CDR1 SGHTA and CDR2 FQGNSA. This CDR3 region has 14 residues. The V and J ends lost 1 base and 6 bases respectively, with 11 bases between them. This CDR3 is CASSLDGSEDTQYF. The CDR3 DNA is TGTGCCAGCAGCTTAGATGGTAGCGAGGATACGCAGTATTTT.

The chain uses TRBV5-4 and TRBJ1-6; tentatively, D is TRBD1 (6 bases). In germline, CDR1 is SGHNT, CDR2 YYREEE (reference sequence). The length of the CDR3 is 15 residues. Trimming took 1 base from V and 14 from J, leaving 19 bases between them. As DNA, the CDR3 is TGTGCCAGCAGCTTGTCAGGGGCCGGTGATTTAACCCTCCACTTT. Protein sequence: CASSLSGAGDLTLHF.

This clonotype was detected a few times. One base away lies a much larger clone, so this may be a sequencing read error. The rearrangement uses TRBV19 and TRBJ2-1, with D uncertain. The CDR3 contains 14 residues. Trimming removed 5 bases at V and 5 bases at J, with 13 bases between. Germline lookup yields CDR1 LNHDA and CDR2 SQIVND (reference sequence). The CDR3 sequence: CASSETRTHNEQFF. CDR3 DNA sequence: TGTGCCAGTAGTGAAACCAGGACGCACAATGAGCAGTTCTTC.

Ten or more counts support this clonotype. The V gene is TRBV6-2 or TRBV6-3, the J gene TRBJ2-2; TRBD2 matches at 12 bases. The germline V gene has CDR1 MNHEY and CDR2 SVGEGT. This CDR3 has 20 amino acids. J lost 6 bases, V lost 7 bases, and 21 bases had no gene match. The CDR3 DNA sequence: TGTGCCAGCATCGATGGAGGAGTGTGGACTAGCGGGGCCGGGGCCGGGGAGCTGTTTTTT. This gives the protein CASIDGGVWTSGAGAGELFF.

Ten or more counts support this clonotype. The genes are TRBV24-1 and TRBJ2-3; D remains unclear. This CDR3 contains 15 residues. Germline loops: CDR1 KGHDR, CDR2 SFDVKD. With 2 bases removed from V and 2 bases from J, the gap between germline ends came to 10 bases. In nucleotides, the CDR3 is TGTGCCACCAGTGATTCCGGACGGCACACAGATACGCAGTATTTT. This encodes CATSDSGRHTDTQYF.

This clonotype has a count of ten or more. The chain has TRBV7-2 and TRBJ2-2; 13 nucleotides agree with TRBD2. The CDR3 extends over 16 amino acids. V lost 4 bases, J lost 1 base, and 0 bases stayed unmatched. CDR1 and CDR2 from the germline V gene are SGHTA and FQGNSA. DNA of the CDR3: TGTGCCAGCAGCTGGACTAGCGGGGGGAACACCGGGGAGCTGTTTTTT. Translating gives CASSWTSGGNTGELFF.

The sample holds many counts of this clonotype. The V call is TRBV6-2 or TRBV6-3, the J call TRBJ2-7, with a possible D match to TRBD1 (6 bases). CDR1 and CDR2 (germline): MNHEY, SVGEGT. This CDR3 has 13 amino acids. V lost 6 bases and J 1 base, leaving 10 bases between the germline ends. CDR3 loop: CASREQGSYEQYF. The CDR3 DNA reads TGTGCCAGCAGGGAACAGGGTTCCTACGAGCAGTACTTC.

In the case of this clonotype: A read error is the likely source, as a far larger clone sits one nucleotide away. The chain carries TRBV7-2 and TRBJ2-2, with TRBD2 matching 7 bases. This CDR3 region has 17 residues. CDR1 SGHTA and CDR2 FQGNSA come from the germline V gene. For the CDR3, the DNA is TGTGTCAGCAGCTTAGGGACCTGGACTAGTAGCACCGGGGAGCTGTTTTTT. This encodes CVSSLGTWTSSTGELFF.

Ten or more counts support this clonotype. The J gene is TRBJ2-2, the V gene TRBV6-2 or TRBV6-3; D gene ambiguous. The CDR3 consists of 16 residues. The germline CDR1 and CDR2 sequences are MNHEY and SVGEGT. V was pared by 5 bases and J by 5 bases, with 18 bases between. In nucleotides, the CDR3 is TGTGCCAGCAGTGAATTCTCCATCCCTGGAACCGGGGAGCTGTTTTTT. It yields the protein CASSEFSIPGTGELFF.

CDR3 residues: CASSHDSSSTDTQYF. In DNA, the CDR3 is TGTGCCAGCAGCCACGACAGCTCTAGCACAGATACGCAGTATTTT. The chain is built from TRBV28 and TRBJ2-3; TRBD1 might be the D (5 bases). Germline-derived CDR1 and CDR2 are MDHEN and SYDVKM. Trimming removed 6 bases from V and 0 bases from J, with 13 bases in between. The CDR3 extends over 15 amino acids.

At least ten counts were recorded for this clonotype. This chain joins TRBV4-2 and TRBJ2-6; D gene uncertain. V was shortened by 0 bases and J by 2 bases, with 8 bases between the two germline ends. The germline CDR1 and CDR2 sequences are LGHNA and YNFKEQ. The CDR3 consists of 16 residues. The CDR3 DNA reads TGTGCCAGCAGCCAAGATACGGGCACTGGGGCCAACGTCCTGACTTTC. Protein sequence: CASSQDTGTGANVLTF.

The CDR3 DNA follows: TGCAGTGCTCCCGACCGGAATGAGCAGTTCTTC. It translates to CSAPDRNEQFF. The genes are TRBV20-1 and TRBJ2-1; D call uncertain. The CDR3 extends over 11 amino acids. V was trimmed by 5 bases and J by 7 bases, leaving 9 bases between them. Germline V lookup: CDR1 DFQATT, CDR2 SNEGSKA (reference sequence).

This clonotype was detected many times. The chain has TRBV5-5 and TRBJ1-5; D may be TRBD1 (6 bases). Germline CDR1 SGHKS, CDR2 YYEKEE (reference sequence). The length of the CDR3 is 17 residues. V was cut by 4 bases and J by 4 bases, with 21 bases left in between. The DNA of the CDR3 is TGTGCCAGCAGCGGATCATTCCGGGGGGGGCTGAATCAGCCCCAGCATTTT. Translated, it gives CASSGSFRGGLNQPQHF.

This clonotype was observed many times. This chain connects TRBV20-1 to TRBJ1-5; no definite D call. Trimming stripped 1 base from V and 6 bases from J, with 19 bases between. This CDR3 is built from 16 residues. Germline loops: CDR1 DFQATT, CDR2 SNEGSKA (reference sequence). CDR3 amino acids: CSARGRSPSEGQPQHF. The CDR3 DNA reads as TGCAGTGCTAGAGGTCGTAGCCCCTCGGAGGGTCAGCCCCAGCATTTT.

This sequence joins TRBV12-3 or TRBV12-4 and TRBJ2-5; 9 bases are a match to TRBD2. This CDR3 contains 17 residues. The V segment lost 5 bases and the J segment 5 bases; nucleotides outside the gene matches: 15. The CDR3 DNA reads as TGTGCCAGCAGTACCTTCGGCGGGGGGGCCTTAAGTGAGACCCAGTACTTC. This translates into CASSTFGGGALSETQYF.

This clonotype has only a few counts. The chain combines TRBV6-5 with TRBJ1-1; D unclear. Between the trimmed V and J ends, which lost 2 bases and 5 bases, there was a span of 9 bases. The germline gives CDR1 MNHEY, CDR2 SVGAGI. This CDR3 is built from 13 residues. The CDR3 is CASSYGGQTEAFF. The CDR3 DNA reads as TGTGCCAGCAGTTACGGCGGCCAAACTGAAGCTTTCTTT.

In its sample, this clonotype was seen many times. V is TRBV12-3 or TRBV12-4 and J is TRBJ1-5, with TRBD1 as a possible D gene (5 bases). Trimming cost V 7 bases and J 3 bases, with 13 bases left between them. The CDR3 extends over 14 amino acids. CDR3 DNA sequence: TGTGCCAGCACCTCTACAGGCGTCAATCAGCCCCAGCATTTT. Its protein product is CASTSTGVNQPQHF.

In its sample, this clonotype was seen a few times. V is TRBV13 and J is TRBJ2-3, with 10 bases fitting TRBD2. The length of the CDR3 is 16 residues. CDR1 and CDR2 (germline): PRHDT, FYEKMQ (reference sequence). Losses at the gene ends were 5 bases for V and 2 bases for J; bases not matched to a gene: 7. The CDR3 bases are TGTGCCAGCAGCGGGGAACTAGCGGGACACACAGATACGCAGTATTTT. Residues: CASSGELAGHTDTQYF.